What follows describes a single T cell receptor beta chain. The entry originates in a study of blood T cell repertoires in COVID-19. The wider study: T cells, B-cell-depleted T cells, or PBMCs supplied cDNA or gDNA.

Sequencing used immunoSEQ multiplex PCR; TCRdb keeps in-frame clones, though not all of them. The sample has some 120,000 clones, roughly 83% seen once. Losses at the gene ends were 7 bases for V and 3 bases for J; bases not matched to a gene: 10. The CDR3 runs to 17 residues. The V gene's germline CDR1 is SGHVS and CDR2 FQNEAQ. This chain joins TRBV7-8 and TRBJ2-2, with 11 nucleotides matching TRBD1. This TCR came from a woman between 70 and 85 years old with acute or convalescent COVID-19. The sample taken for sequencing was peripheral blood. The CDR3: CASTKSGQGAYTGELFF. The CDR3 bases are TGTGCCAGCACCAAATCCGGACAGGGGGCTTACACCGGGGAGCTGTTTTTT.